This TCR beta chain was retrieved from a study of cytotoxic CD8 clonotypes in ibrutinib-treated CLL. Only in-frame clones appear in the TCRdb table, and some are missing; sequencing was by immunoSEQ multiplex PCR. The table includes roughly 250,000 clones, 60% to 75% detected once. V gave up 5 bases and J gave up 1 base, with 6 bases separating them. The length of the CDR3 is 12 residues. The germline gives CDR1 MNHNY, CDR2 SVGAGI (reference sequence). The source material was PBMCs, sampled after 24 months of ibrutinib treatment. The rearrangement joins TRBV6-6 to TRBJ2-7; D unclear. This TCR came from a human donor with chronic lymphocytic leukemia. The CDR3 sequence: CASSRDSYEQYF. CDR3 sequence (DNA): TGTGCCAGCAGTAGGGATTCCTACGAGCAGTACTTC.